The 24 T cell receptor beta chains reported below all come from one sample, sequenced in a study of CD8+CD57+ T cells in acquired aplastic anemia (dated by TCRdb to the late 2010s). TCRdb records Illumina HiSeq 2000 as the sequencer. Genomic DNA was used as template for profiling of TCR beta VDJ combinations and CDR3 sequences. TCRdb reprocessing: public reads trimmed at Q25 with fastp, clones called with MiXCR, in-frame beta chains kept. Rows are combined by CDR3 protein, so each entry shows the most common genes and DNA. The sample table records under 150,000 distinct CDR3 sequences; 41% of these occur just once. In total, the top ten clones hold over 6.5% of the sample. The sequenced sample was sorted CD4+, CD8+, or CD8+CD57+ T cells (not recorded which) from PBMCs. The receptors here all came from a human donor in good health, serving as a control.

This clonotype was seen ten or more times. V and J are TRBV12-3 or TRBV12-4 and TRBJ2-3, with 10 bases that match TRBD2. This CDR3 has 15 residues. The trim removed 7 bases at V and 3 bases at J, leaving 7 bases unmatched. The CDR3 here is CASTIAGGGTDTQYF. The CDR3 region has the DNA TGTGCCAGCACCATAGCGGGAGGTGGGACAGATACGCAGTATTTT.

This clonotype was recorded at least ten times. The V gene is TRBV9, the J gene TRBJ1-6, with 7 bases identical to TRBD1. V was clipped by 1 base and J by 8 bases; unmatched bases: 6. From germline, CDR1 is SGDLS and CDR2 YYNGEE. The CDR3 is 15 residues long. The CDR3 loop is CASSVTGTAHSPLHF. The CDR3 DNA is TGTGCCAGCAGCGTAACCGGGACAGCACATTCACCCCTCCACTTT.

The CDR3: CATRAGTSGTDTQYF. The DNA for the CDR3 is TGTGCCACCAGGGCCGGGACTAGCGGCACAGATACGCAGTATTTT. J is TRBJ2-3 and V is TRBV24-1, with TRBD2 matching 10 bases. V was pared by 7 bases and J by 1 base, with 4 bases of the junction left unmatched. The CDR3 has 15 amino acids. Germline CDR1 KGHDR, CDR2 SFDVKD.

Ten or more counts support this clonotype. The gene calls are TRBV4-1 and TRBJ1-4; D is ambiguous. V gave up 4 bases and J gave up 4 bases, with 7 bases separating them. This CDR3 region has 13 residues. Germline-derived CDR1 and CDR2 are MGHRA and YSYEKL. The CDR3 sequence is CASSRTLNEKLFF. The DNA for the CDR3 is TGCGCCAGCAGCCGGACCCTTAATGAAAAACTGTTTTTT.

This clonotype was seen ten or more times. J is TRBJ2-3 and V is TRBV5-1; TRBD2 might be the D (5 bases). Trimming left V 4 bases short and J 5 bases short, with 20 bases between. Germline CDR1 and CDR2: SGHRS and YFSETQ. The CDR3 runs 16 residues. The DNA for the CDR3 is TGCGCCAGCAGCCGTGCGGCTAGCCAAGGTATAGATACGCAGTATTTT. This translates into CASSRAASQGIDTQYF.

As to this clonotype: It may be a read error: a sequence one base away is much more abundant. The chain combines TRBV27 with TRBJ2-3; D is perhaps TRBD1 (5 bases). The end of the DNA fits TRBJ1-5 better, so the J call may be wrong. The CDR3 is 13 residues long. From germline, CDR1 is MNHEY and CDR2 SMNVEV (reference sequence). Written as DNA, the CDR3 is TGTGCCAGCAGAAGGCAGGGCACAGATACGCAGCATTTT. Protein product: CASRRQGTDTQHF.

As for this clonotype: This may stem from a read error, because a much larger clone lies one nucleotide away. This chain connects TRBV5-1 to TRBJ2-5; 7 nucleotides agree with TRBD1. J was trimmed by 5 bases and V by 2 bases; bases with no gene match: 9. In germline, CDR1 is SGHRS, CDR2 YFSETQ. CDR3 size: 15 residues. The CDR3 loop is CASSLAGQAWETQYF. The CDR3, as DNA: TGCGCCAGCAGCTTAGCCGGACAGGCTTGGGAGACCCAGTACTTC.

This clonotype was seen only a few times. The J gene is TRBJ2-1, the V gene TRBV11-2, with 9 bases matching TRBD2. This CDR3 has 16 residues. Germline-derived CDR1 and CDR2 are SGHAT and FQNNGV. V shed 2 bases and J 7 bases; nucleotides not matched to a gene: 9. Here the CDR3 DNA reads TGTGCCAGCAGCTTACTAGCGGGGCCCCTCTCAAATGAGCAGTTCTTC. This gives the protein CASSLLAGPLSNEQFF. Drawing the rest from reference TRBV11-2 and TRBJ2-1, the complete variable domain is EAGVAQSPRYKIIEKRQSVAFWCNPISGHATLYWYQQILGQGPKLLIQFQNNGVVDDSQLPKDRFSAERLKGVDSTLKIQPAKLEDSAVYLCASSLLAGPLSNEQFFGPGTRLTVL.

This clonotype was seen repeatedly, ten times or more. This sequence joins TRBV7-6 and TRBJ2-5; a possible D gene is TRBD2 (7 bases). The V gene lost 1 base and the J gene lost 5 bases, with 17 bases spanning the gap. Germline CDR1 and CDR2: SGHVS and FNYEAQ. The CDR3 is 16 amino acids. DNA for the CDR3: TGTGCCAGCAGCTTAGGGGCCCTCGGGGGGCCTGAGACCCAGTACTTC. As protein: CASSLGALGGPETQYF.

The sample holds many counts of this clonotype. The CDR3 region has the DNA TGTGCCAGCAGCTTAGATTACACCCAAGAGACCCAGTACTTC. It specifies CASSLDYTQETQYF. The chain has TRBV7-2 and TRBJ2-5; D is uncertain. The CDR3 spans 14 residues. CDR1 and CDR2 from the germline V gene are SGHTA and FQGNSA. The ends were cut back, 1 base at V and 1 base at J, with 7 bases in the middle.

The chain employs TRBV29-1 and TRBJ1-1, with 7 bases identical to TRBD1. CDR1 is SQVTM and CDR2 is ANQGSEA in the germline V gene. This CDR3 contains 13 residues. Trimming at V came to 8 bases and at J to 1 base, leaving 7 bases not matched to a gene. CDR3 in amino acids: CSSSGQSNTEAFF. The CDR3 region has the DNA TGCAGCTCCTCGGGACAGTCGAACACTGAAGCTTTCTTT.

This clonotype was observed a single time. Written as DNA, the CDR3 is TGTGCCAGCAGTGAATCCGCCATCTCGGCTGGAGCTTTCTTT. It encodes CASSESAISAGAFF. The chain has TRBV25-1 and TRBJ1-1; D unresolved. The germline V gene encodes CDR1 MGHDK and CDR2 SYGVNS. The ends were cut back, 1 base at V and 10 bases at J, with 16 bases in the middle. CDR3 size: 14 residues.

Concerning this clonotype: Given a much more abundant clone one base away, this may be a read error. This rearrangement joins TRBV30 to TRBJ1-1, with D unresolved. The CDR3 sequence is 12 residues long. Germline CDR1 is GTSNPN and CDR2 is SVGIG (reference sequence). The CDR3 DNA follows: TGTGCCTGGAGTGGACAAAGGGATGGAGCTCTCTTT. Residues: CAWSGQRDGALF.

This clonotype has just a few counts. The CDR3 DNA follows: TGCAGTGCTACCGTAGCGGGGGAATACAAAAACATTCAGTACTTC. This gives the protein CSATVAGEYKNIQYF. J is TRBJ2-4 and V is TRBV20-1; 9 bases match TRBD2. Trimming cost V 4 bases and J 3 bases; bases outside gene matches: 7. Germline CDR1 and CDR2: DFQATT and SNEGSKA (reference sequence). The CDR3 length is 15 residues.

This clonotype is a singleton in its sample. Written as DNA, the CDR3 is TGTGCCAGTAGTCTTAGCGGGAGGGCCCACGAGCAGTACTTC. It is translated as CASSLSGRAHEQYF. The rearrangement joins TRBV19 to TRBJ2-7; 11 positions agree with TRBD2. Germline V gene sequence: CDR1 LNHDA, CDR2 SQIVND (reference sequence). V lost 5 bases and J lost 5; bases outside the gene matches: 5. This CDR3 has 14 amino acids.

This clonotype has at least ten counts. The chain employs TRBV20-1 and TRBJ2-5, with TRBD1 matching over 7 bases. V lost 6 bases and J lost 2; bases outside the gene matches: 12. This CDR3 is 15 amino acids long. The V gene's germline CDR1 is DFQATT and CDR2 SNEGSKA (reference sequence). CDR3 coding DNA: TGCAGTGCACAAGGGACAGCCCAACTTCAAGAGACCCAGTACTTC. Residues: CSAQGTAQLQETQYF.

Ten or more counts support this clonotype. V usage is TRBV13 and J usage is TRBJ1-1; the D is unclear. This CDR3 is 13 amino acids long. Germline loops: CDR1 PRHDT, CDR2 FYEKMQ (reference sequence). V lost 5 bases to trimming and J lost 7 bases, with 14 bases between them. In nucleotides, the CDR3 is TGTGCCAGCAGCCTCAACGTGGGCCTTGAAGCTTTCTTT. Protein sequence: CASSLNVGLEAFF.

This clonotype showed up many times. In DNA form, the CDR3 reads TGTGCCAGCAGCGTAAGACCTAGCGGGGGGAAAGAGACCCAGTACTTC. Amino acids: CASSVRPSGGKETQYF. The chain links TRBV9 to TRBJ2-5; 11 nucleotides agree with TRBD2. CDR3 length equals 16 residues. Germline assignment: CDR1 SGDLS and CDR2 YYNGEE. V gave up 1 base and J gave up 3 bases; unmatched junction bases: 5.

V is TRBV2 and J is TRBJ1-6; D unclear. The V gene lost 6 bases and the J gene lost 8 bases, with 8 bases spanning the gap. Germline assignment: CDR1 SNHLY and CDR2 FYNNEI. The CDR3 is 12 residues long. This CDR3 reads CASSLLYSPLHF. The DNA for the CDR3 is TGTGCCAGCAGCCTCCTTTATTCACCCCTCCACTTT.

This clonotype appeared many times. The rearrangement uses TRBV9 and TRBJ1-5; D ambiguous. The CDR3 is 14 amino acids. V was trimmed by 0 bases and J by 6 bases, leaving 10 bases between them. The germline gives CDR1 SGDLS, CDR2 YYNGEE. CDR3 sequence reads: CASSVGRNGQPQHF. CDR3 nucleotides: TGTGCCAGCAGCGTAGGACGAAATGGTCAGCCCCAGCATTTT.

This clonotype appeared many times. The chain has TRBV12-3 or TRBV12-4 and TRBJ2-3; 7 bases match TRBD1. V trimming: 6 bases; J trimming: 6 bases; junction bases outside the gene matches: 3. The CDR3 covers 12 residues. CDR3 DNA sequence: TGTGCCAGCAGACCACAGGGGGATACGCAGTATTTT. Protein product: CASRPQGDTQYF.

At least ten counts were recorded for this clonotype. The V call is TRBV20-1, the J call TRBJ2-7; a possible D gene is TRBD2 (5 bases). Deletions cut 1 base from V and 7 bases from J, with 8 bases between. There are 11 residues in the CDR3. Germline values: CDR1 DFQATT, CDR2 SNEGSKA (reference sequence). CDR3 nucleotide sequence: TGCAGTGCTAGAGCGGGGTGGGAGCAGTACTTC. This encodes CSARAGWEQYF.

Judged by abundance, this clonotype is medium-sized (0.01 to 0.1%). V gene TRBV29-1 combines with J gene TRBJ1-2; maybe TRBD1 (6 bases). The germline gives CDR1 SQVTM, CDR2 ANQGSEA. The V end was cut by 3 bases, the J end by 5 bases, with 10 bases between. The CDR3 sequence is 12 residues long. CDR3 sequence (DNA): TGCAGCGTTGATTGGGGGCGTTATGGCTACACCTTC. This gives the protein CSVDWGRYGYTF.

This chain connects TRBV25-1 to TRBJ1-1; unclear D gene. The V gene lost 3 bases and the J gene lost 1 base, with 12 bases spanning the gap. The CDR3 totals 15 residues. The germline V gene encodes CDR1 MGHDK and CDR2 SYGVNS. Here the CDR3 reads CASSETSRQNTEAFF. Written as DNA, the CDR3 is TGTGCCAGCAGTGAGACCTCTCGACAGAACACTGAAGCTTTCTTT.